Below, 30 T cell receptor beta chains from the same sample are listed, as sequenced in a study of blood T cell repertoires in COVID-19. Repertoires were generated with immunoSEQ multiplex PCR, while TCRdb's copy carries only in-frame clones and drops some. The data contain 130,000 or so clones, approximately 80% of them singletons. The sequenced material came from peripheral blood. These receptors originate from a woman aged 55 to 70 with acute or convalescent COVID-19.

The chain employs TRBV27 and TRBJ1-2, with D uncertain. The CDR3 is 15 residues long. Trimming left V 2 bases short and J 6 bases short, with 16 bases between. Germline V gene sequence: CDR1 MNHEY, CDR2 SMNVEV (reference sequence). The chain's CDR3 is CASSLRPLGSDGYTF. The CDR3 nucleotides are TGTGCCAGCAGTTTAAGACCCCTCGGCAGCGATGGCTACACCTTC.

The V call is TRBV7-9, the J call TRBJ1-6; no definite D call. The germline gives CDR1 SEHNR, CDR2 FQNEAQ (reference sequence). V dropped 3 bases and J dropped 13 bases, with 13 bases sitting between them. The CDR3 is 13 residues long. The CDR3 spells CASSFEGLSPLHF. The CDR3 nucleotides read TGTGCCAGCAGCTTTGAGGGCCTTTCCCCCCTCCACTTT.

V is TRBV27 and J is TRBJ1-5; tentatively, D is TRBD1 (6 bases). V was trimmed by 0 bases and J by 8 bases, leaving 20 bases between them. The CDR3 has 17 residues. Germline CDR1 is MNHEY and CDR2 is SMNVEV (reference sequence). The CDR3 region has the DNA TGTGCCAGCAGTTTATCGAAATTGTTACAGGGCATAAAGCCCCAGCATTTT. It is translated as CASSLSKLLQGIKPQHF.

J is TRBJ1-3 and V is TRBV6-5; D gene ambiguous. V lost 5 bases and J 1 base, leaving 9 bases between the germline ends. CDR3 size: 14 residues. Germline lookup yields CDR1 MNHEY and CDR2 SVGAGI. The DNA of the CDR3 is TGTGCCAGCAGTCCCGAGTTGTCTGGAAACACCATATATTTT. Its translation is CASSPELSGNTIYF.

The chain uses TRBV24-1 and TRBJ2-1; TRBD1 might be the D (5 bases). The germline V gene encodes CDR1 KGHDR and CDR2 SFDVKD. CDR3 length: 15 residues. V dropped 5 bases and J dropped 5 bases, with 15 bases sitting between them. DNA of the CDR3: TGTGCCACCAGTGTCATAGGGGCATCCAACAATGAGCAGTTCTTC. Translated: CATSVIGASNNEQFF.

The CDR3 DNA sequence: TGTGCCACCAGTGACTCCACAGGGATTGATTGGGAGACCCAGTACTTC. Protein: CATSDSTGIDWETQYF. The genes are TRBV24-1 and TRBJ2-5, with D tentatively TRBD1 (6 bases). Between the trimmed V and J ends, which lost 4 bases and 5 bases, there was a span of 19 bases. There are 16 residues in the CDR3. From germline, CDR1 is KGHDR and CDR2 SFDVKD.

The chain is built from TRBV4-1 and TRBJ2-5; the match to TRBD1 covers 9 bases. This CDR3 comprises 14 residues. The V segment lost 4 bases and the J segment 5 bases; nucleotides outside the gene matches: 5. Per the germline V gene, CDR1 is MGHRA and CDR2 is YSYEKL. The CDR3 loop reads CASSPEGQGETQYF. DNA for the CDR3: TGCGCCAGCAGCCCCGAAGGACAGGGGGAGACCCAGTACTTC.

J is TRBJ1-1 and V is TRBV21-1; the D segment call TRBD1 is taken from the table without a DNA check. TRBV21-1 is a pseudogene segment. The length of the CDR3 is 16 residues. CDR3 sequence: CASSKELDSHRFCAFF. The CDR3 coding sequence is TGTGCCAGCAGCAAAGAGCTGGACAGCCACCGTTTTTGTGCTTTCTTT.

The V call is TRBV9, the J call TRBJ1-3; 9 bases match TRBD1. With V trimmed by 2 bases and J by 0 bases, 6 bases remained unmatched. Germline V gives CDR1 SGDLS, CDR2 YYNGEE. The CDR3 runs 17 residues. CDR3 nucleotide sequence: TGTGCCAGCAGCGTTTCGACAGGGGGGTTCTCTGGAAACACCATATATTTT. Encoded protein: CASSVSTGGFSGNTIYF.

The genes are TRBV27 and TRBJ1-4; D remains unclear. Germline-derived CDR1 and CDR2 are MNHEY and SMNVEV (reference sequence). Trimming left V 3 bases short and J 8 bases short, with 13 bases between. This CDR3 region has 14 residues. The CDR3 reads CASSFVGGIEKLFF. The CDR3 DNA sequence: TGTGCCAGCAGTTTTGTAGGCGGAATAGAAAAACTGTTTTTT.

The chain carries TRBV7-8 and TRBJ1-5; a possible D gene is TRBD1 (5 bases). The CDR3 is 20 residues long. Germline CDR1 is SGHVS and CDR2 is FQNEAQ. Trimming stripped 3 bases from V and 7 bases from J, with 31 bases between. CDR3 bases: TGTGCCAGCAGCTTCCTACCTCTCCTGGGGGGGGGAGCGGTAGGACAGCCCCAGCATTTT. It codes for CASSFLPLLGGGAVGQPQHF.

The rearrangement links TRBV2 to TRBJ2-7; tentative D call: TRBD1 (5 bases). The V end was cut by 7 bases, the J end by 3 bases, with 22 bases between. The germline gives CDR1 SNHLY, CDR2 FYNNEI. The CDR3 is 16 amino acids. The CDR3 reads CASNVQGSSTYYEQYV. CDR3 nucleotides: TGTGCCAGCAATGTCCAGGGATCGTCGACCTACTACGAGCAGTACGTC.

The table lists this clone with a count of one. In DNA, the CDR3 is TGCAGCGCGTTGGCTCAGGAGGGCACTGAAGCTTTCTTT. It codes for CSALAQEGTEAFF. This chain links TRBV29-1 with TRBJ1-1; no firm D call. CDR3 length equals 13 residues. V was pared by 7 bases and J by 4 bases, with 16 bases between. Per the germline V gene, CDR1 is SQVTM and CDR2 is ANQGSEA.

The V and J genes are TRBV6-1 and TRBJ1-5; tentatively, D is TRBD1 (5 bases). Germline V gene data show CDR1 as MNHNS and CDR2 as SASEGT. V was clipped by 2 bases and J by 7 bases, with 12 bases between them. This CDR3 has 14 amino acids. The CDR3 loop reads CASSEQGVRQPQHF. The DNA for the CDR3 is TGTGCCAGCAGTGAACAAGGGGTGAGACAGCCCCAGCATTTT.

The genes are TRBV29-1 and TRBJ1-1; TRBD1 aligns across 10 bases. Germline assignment: CDR1 SQVTM and CDR2 ANQGSEA. The V segment lost 2 bases and the J segment 6 bases; nucleotides outside the gene matches: 9. CDR3 length equals 15 residues. The CDR3 coding sequence is TGCAGCGTTGAAATCTTGGGACAGGGGCTGGCTGAAGCTTTCTTT. Translated: CSVEILGQGLAEAFF.

The chain couples TRBV12-3 or TRBV12-4 to TRBJ1-2; 8 nucleotides agree with TRBD1. The CDR3 loop spans 13 amino acids. The junction had 5 bases not matched to a gene; V was cut back by 9 bases and J by 2 bases. The CDR3 protein is CASRRGQNYGYTF. CDR3 DNA sequence: TGTGCCAGTCGCAGGGGGCAGAACTATGGCTACACCTTC.

The genes are TRBV3-1 (or the pseudogene TRBV3-2) and TRBJ1-1; D not resolved. Germline CDR1 LGHDT, CDR2 YNNKEL (reference sequence). V dropped 0 bases and J dropped 3 bases, with 11 bases sitting between them. The CDR3 covers 15 residues. The CDR3, as DNA: TGTGCCAGCAGCCAAGAAGGAGGGAAGCACACTGAAGCTTTCTTT. Encoded protein: CASSQEGGKHTEAFF.

This clone was counted a few times. This chain connects TRBV9 to TRBJ1-4, with D tentatively TRBD1 (5 bases). The germline CDR1 and CDR2 sequences are SGDLS and YYNGEE. V gave up 3 bases and J gave up 7 bases, with 22 bases separating them. The CDR3 has 17 amino acids. CDR3 nucleotides: TGTGCCAGCAGCGGACGGGTGGCCCCATCCGGGGGTGAAAAACTGTTTTTT. Protein sequence: CASSGRVAPSGGEKLFF.

The CDR3 reads CASSFYGQGILDTQYF. DNA for the CDR3: TGCGCCAGCAGCTTCTACGGACAGGGGATTTTAGATACGCAGTATTTT. The V gene is TRBV5-1, the J gene TRBJ2-3; 9 bases map to TRBD1. The CDR3 loop spans 16 amino acids. Per germline, CDR1 SGHRS and CDR2 YFSETQ. With V trimmed by 2 bases and J by 5 bases, 9 bases remained unmatched. Full variable domain (remainder filled in from reference TRBV5-1 and TRBJ2-3): KAGVTQTPRYLIKTRGQQVTLSCSPISGHRSVSWYQQTPGQGLQFLFEYFSETQRNKGNFPGRFSGRQFSNSRSEMNVSTLELGDSALYLCASSFYGQGILDTQYFGPGTRLTVL.

This clone appeared a few times. V and J are TRBV30 and TRBJ1-2; D gene unclear. Trimming shortened V by 0 bases and J by 4 bases, and 6 bases separated the two germline ends. This CDR3 comprises 12 residues. Germline CDR1 and CDR2: GTSNPN and SVGIG (reference sequence). The CDR3 protein is CAWSVLGYGYTF. CDR3 nucleotide sequence: TGTGCCTGGAGTGTACTTGGCTATGGCTACACCTTC.

The CDR3 DNA reads as TGTGCCAGCAGTAGGGGACTATCCGGGGAGACCCAGTACTTC. Its protein product is CASSRGLSGETQYF. The V and J genes are TRBV25-1 and TRBJ2-5; 7 positions agree with TRBD2. The V gene's germline CDR1 is MGHDK and CDR2 SYGVNS. There are 14 residues in the CDR3. The junction had 8 bases not matched to a gene; V was cut back by 5 bases and J by 5 bases.

This clone was observed a few times. V gene TRBV27 combines with J gene TRBJ1-5; the D gene is possibly TRBD1 (5 bases). The CDR3 is made up of 14 amino acids. The V end lost 6 bases, the J end lost 2 bases, and 11 bases lay between the germline ends. Germline CDR1 MNHEY, CDR2 SMNVEV (reference sequence). The CDR3 DNA sequence: TGTGCCAGCAGATCCAGGGTGGGCAATCAGCCCCAGCATTTT. It is translated as CASRSRVGNQPQHF.

This clone was seen once. The rearrangement uses TRBV5-6 and TRBJ2-7; maybe TRBD2 (6 bases). The CDR3 consists of 13 residues. V was cut by 0 bases and J by 7 bases, with 11 bases left in between. Germline V gene sequence: CDR1 SGHDT, CDR2 YYEEEE. The CDR3, as DNA: TGTGCCAGCAGCTTGGCGACCGGGGGAGAGCAGTACTTC. Protein sequence: CASSLATGGEQYF.

This clone has a single count. The V call is TRBV10-2, the J call TRBJ2-7; D perhaps matches TRBD1 (6 bases). CDR1 is WSHSY and CDR2 is SAAADI in the germline V gene. This CDR3 is 13 amino acids long. Trimming took 3 bases from V and 9 from J, leaving 15 bases between them. The CDR3 reads CASSDQGMTGQYV. The CDR3, as DNA: TGCGCCAGCAGTGACCAGGGGATGACCGGGCAGTACGTC.

The chain carries TRBV7-3 and TRBJ1-3; D may be TRBD1 (6 bases). The germline V gene encodes CDR1 SGHTA and CDR2 FQGTGA. The V and J ends lost 5 bases and 1 base respectively, with 12 bases between them. The CDR3 spans 15 residues. The CDR3 spells CASSLTGLSGNTIYF. In DNA form, the CDR3 reads TGTGCCAGCAGCCTCACAGGGCTGTCTGGAAACACCATATATTTT.

The gene calls are TRBV24-1 and TRBJ1-5; 8 bases agree with TRBD1. The CDR3 is 15 amino acids. Per germline, CDR1 KGHDR and CDR2 SFDVKD. Trimming took 3 bases from V and 2 from J; bases not matched to a gene: 2. The CDR3 protein is CATSDGQGGNQPQHF. The CDR3 DNA follows: TGTGCCACCAGTGATGGACAGGGAGGCAATCAGCCCCAGCATTTT.

The rearrangement joins TRBV5-8 to TRBJ2-5; D remains ambiguous. With 0 bases removed from V and 2 bases from J, the gap between germline ends came to 5 bases. This CDR3 is 13 amino acids long. The V gene's germline CDR1 is SGHTS and CDR2 YDEGEE. The CDR3 bases are TGTGCCAGCAGCTTGGGACTTCAAGAGACCCAGTACTTC. Amino acids: CASSLGLQETQYF.

The chain uses TRBV6-2 or TRBV6-3 and TRBJ2-2; 9 bases are shared with TRBD1. CDR3 length equals 17 residues. Germline V gene data show CDR1 as MNHEY and CDR2 as SVGEGT. V trimming: 6 bases; J trimming: 6 bases; junction bases outside the gene matches: 14. Here the CDR3 DNA reads TGTGCCAGCAGCCCGGACAGGGGCGATGGTTGGGCCGGGGAGCTGTTTTTT. It translates to CASSPDRGDGWAGELFF.

V and J are TRBV3-1 (or the pseudogene TRBV3-2) and TRBJ2-1; weak D call: TRBD2 (6 bases). The length of the CDR3 is 13 residues. Trimming shortened V by 10 bases and J by 10 bases, and 20 bases separated the two germline ends. Germline V gene data show CDR1 as LGHDT and CDR2 as YNNKEL (reference sequence). For the CDR3, the DNA is TGTGCCACCCGCCGGAGTGGTGGAGGGGAGCAGTTCTTC. Residues: CATRRSGGGEQFF.

The chain is built from TRBV9 and TRBJ2-2; no definite D call. V was cut by 3 bases and J by 11 bases, with 14 bases left in between. Germline V gene sequence: CDR1 SGDLS, CDR2 YYNGEE. This CDR3 is built from 13 residues. CDR3 sequence reads: CASSDDTDLELFF. The CDR3 coding sequence is TGTGCCAGCAGCGACGATACAGATCTCGAGCTGTTTTTT. The complete variable domain, with remaining parts taken from reference TRBV9 and TRBJ2-2, reads DSGVTQTPKHLITATGQRVTLRCSPRSGDLSVYWYQQSLDQGLQFLIQYYNGEERAKGNILERFSAQQFPDLHSELNLSSLELGDSALYFCASSDDTDLELFFGEGSRLTVL.